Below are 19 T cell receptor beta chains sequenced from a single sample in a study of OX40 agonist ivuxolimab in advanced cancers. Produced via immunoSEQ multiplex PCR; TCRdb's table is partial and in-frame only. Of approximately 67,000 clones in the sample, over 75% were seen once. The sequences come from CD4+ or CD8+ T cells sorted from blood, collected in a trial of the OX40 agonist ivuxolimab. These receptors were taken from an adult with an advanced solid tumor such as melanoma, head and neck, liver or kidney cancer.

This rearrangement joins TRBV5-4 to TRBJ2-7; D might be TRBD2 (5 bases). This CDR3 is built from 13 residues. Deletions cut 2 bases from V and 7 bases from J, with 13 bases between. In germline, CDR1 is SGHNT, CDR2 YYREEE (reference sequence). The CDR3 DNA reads TGTGCCAGCAGCTTTGGACTTGTGGGTGAGCAGTACGTC. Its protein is CASSFGLVGEQYV.

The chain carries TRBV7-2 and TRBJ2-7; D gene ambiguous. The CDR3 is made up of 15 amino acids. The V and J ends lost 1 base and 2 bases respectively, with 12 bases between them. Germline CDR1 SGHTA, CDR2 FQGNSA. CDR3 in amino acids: CASSLVDGHTYEQYF. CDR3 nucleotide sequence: TGTGCCAGCAGCTTAGTCGACGGGCACACCTACGAGCAGTACTTC.

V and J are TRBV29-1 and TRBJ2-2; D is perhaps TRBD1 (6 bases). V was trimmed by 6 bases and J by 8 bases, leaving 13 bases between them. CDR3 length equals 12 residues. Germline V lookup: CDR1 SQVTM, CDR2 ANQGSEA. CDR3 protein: CSVKGGAGELFF. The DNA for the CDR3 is TGCAGCGTGAAAGGGGGAGCTGGGGAGCTGTTTTTT.

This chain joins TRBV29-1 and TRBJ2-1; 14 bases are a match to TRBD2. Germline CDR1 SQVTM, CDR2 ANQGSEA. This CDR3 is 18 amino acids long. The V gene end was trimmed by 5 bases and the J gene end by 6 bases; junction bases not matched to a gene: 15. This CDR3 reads CSVIGLAGGGSFGNEQFF. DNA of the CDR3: TGCAGCGTTATCGGACTAGCGGGGGGAGGGAGTTTTGGCAATGAGCAGTTCTTC.

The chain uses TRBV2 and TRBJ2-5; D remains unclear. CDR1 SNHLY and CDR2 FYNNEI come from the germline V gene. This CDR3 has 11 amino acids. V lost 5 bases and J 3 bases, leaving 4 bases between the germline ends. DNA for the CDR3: TGTGCCAGCAGTCAGAAAGAGACCCAGTACTTC. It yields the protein CASSQKETQYF.

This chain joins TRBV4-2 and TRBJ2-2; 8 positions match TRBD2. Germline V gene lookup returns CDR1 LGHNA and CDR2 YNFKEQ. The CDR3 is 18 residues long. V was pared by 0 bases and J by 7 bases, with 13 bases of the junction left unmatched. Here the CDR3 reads CASSQDLGLDGQGGELFF. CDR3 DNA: TGTGCCAGCAGCCAAGATTTGGGACTAGACGGGCAAGGCGGGGAGCTGTTTTTT.

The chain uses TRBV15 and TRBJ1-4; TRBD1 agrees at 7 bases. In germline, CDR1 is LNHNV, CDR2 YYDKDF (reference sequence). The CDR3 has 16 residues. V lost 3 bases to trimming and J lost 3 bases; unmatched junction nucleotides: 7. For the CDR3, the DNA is TGTGCCACCAGCAGGGAAGGGACAGCGGCTAATGAAAAACTGTTTTTT. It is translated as CATSREGTAANEKLFF.

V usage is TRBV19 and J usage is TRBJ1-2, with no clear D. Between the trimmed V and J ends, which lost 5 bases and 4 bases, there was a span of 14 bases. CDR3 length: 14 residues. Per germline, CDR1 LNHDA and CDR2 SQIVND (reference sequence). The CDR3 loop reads CASSVTEGIYGYTF. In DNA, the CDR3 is TGTGCCAGTAGTGTCACCGAAGGGATCTATGGCTACACCTTC.

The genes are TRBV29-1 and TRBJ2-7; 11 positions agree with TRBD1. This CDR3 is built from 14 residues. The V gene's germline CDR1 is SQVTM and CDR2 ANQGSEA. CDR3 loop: CVTGGDRGTYEQYF. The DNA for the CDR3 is TGCGTAACAGGGGGGGACAGGGGGACCTACGAGCAGTACTTC.

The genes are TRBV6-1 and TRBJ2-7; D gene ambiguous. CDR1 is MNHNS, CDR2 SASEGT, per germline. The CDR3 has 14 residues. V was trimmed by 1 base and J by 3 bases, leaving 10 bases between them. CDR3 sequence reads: CASSEDRGFYEQYV. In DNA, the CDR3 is TGTGCCAGCAGTGAAGACCGTGGTTTCTACGAGCAGTACGTC.

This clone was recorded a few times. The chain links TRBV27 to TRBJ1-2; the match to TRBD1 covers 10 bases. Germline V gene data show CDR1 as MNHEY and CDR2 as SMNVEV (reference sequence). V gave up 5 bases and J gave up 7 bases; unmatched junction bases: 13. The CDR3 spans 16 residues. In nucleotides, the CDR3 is TGTGCCAGCAGTCCCCTGGCGTTGACAGGGGGCTCTGGCTACACCTTC. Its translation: CASSPLALTGGSGYTF.

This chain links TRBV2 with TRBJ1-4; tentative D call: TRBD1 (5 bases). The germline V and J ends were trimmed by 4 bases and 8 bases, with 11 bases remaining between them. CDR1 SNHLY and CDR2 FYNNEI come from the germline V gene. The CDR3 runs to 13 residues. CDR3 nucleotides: TGTGCCAGCAGTGTCCAGGGTACCGAAAAACTGTTTTTT. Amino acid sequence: CASSVQGTEKLFF.

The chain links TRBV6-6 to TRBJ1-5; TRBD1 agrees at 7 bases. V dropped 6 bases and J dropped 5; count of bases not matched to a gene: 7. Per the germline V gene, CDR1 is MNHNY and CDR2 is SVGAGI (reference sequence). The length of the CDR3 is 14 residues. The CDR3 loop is CASRGEGQYQPQHF. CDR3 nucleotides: TGTGCCAGCAGGGGTGAGGGACAGTATCAGCCCCAGCATTTT.

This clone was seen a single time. CDR3 DNA: TGTGCCAGCAGCTTGGACGGGAGCGGGATGTACGAGCAGTACTTC. The encoded protein is CASSLDGSGMYEQYF. The chain recombines TRBV5-4 with TRBJ2-7; TRBD2 matches at 7 bases. This CDR3 is 15 amino acids long. Losses at the gene ends were 0 bases for V and 4 bases for J; bases not matched to a gene: 7. Germline CDR1 reads SGHNT; CDR2 reads YYREEE (reference sequence).

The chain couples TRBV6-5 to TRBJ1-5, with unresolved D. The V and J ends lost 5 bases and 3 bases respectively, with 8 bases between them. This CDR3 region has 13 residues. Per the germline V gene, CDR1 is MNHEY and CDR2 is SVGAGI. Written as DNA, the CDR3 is TGTGCCAGCAGTCGCCGACCCAATCAGCCCCAGCATTTT. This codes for CASSRRPNQPQHF.

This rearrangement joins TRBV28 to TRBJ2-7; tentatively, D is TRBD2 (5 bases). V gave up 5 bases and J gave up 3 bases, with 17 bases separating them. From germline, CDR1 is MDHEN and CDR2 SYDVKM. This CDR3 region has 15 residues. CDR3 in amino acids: CASSRTRGGLYEQYF. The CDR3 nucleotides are TGTGCCAGCAGTCGTACTAGAGGCGGCCTCTACGAGCAGTACTTC. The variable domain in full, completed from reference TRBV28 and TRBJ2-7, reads DVKVTQSSRYLVKRTGEKVFLECVQDMDHENMFWYRQDPGLGLRLIYFSYDVKMKEKGDIPEGYSVSREKKERFSLILESASTNQTSMYLCASSRTRGGLYEQYFGPGTRLTVT.

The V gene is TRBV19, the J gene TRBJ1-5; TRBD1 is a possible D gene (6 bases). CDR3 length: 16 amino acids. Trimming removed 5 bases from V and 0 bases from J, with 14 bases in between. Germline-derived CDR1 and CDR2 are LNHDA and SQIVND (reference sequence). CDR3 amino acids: CASSGQDSYSNQPQHF. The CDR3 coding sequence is TGTGCCAGTAGTGGGCAGGACAGTTATAGCAATCAGCCCCAGCATTTT.

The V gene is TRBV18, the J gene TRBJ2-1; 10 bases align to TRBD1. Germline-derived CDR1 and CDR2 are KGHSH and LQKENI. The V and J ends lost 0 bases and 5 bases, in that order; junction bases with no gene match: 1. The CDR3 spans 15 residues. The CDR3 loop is CASSPPTGGHNEQFF. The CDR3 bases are TGTGCCAGCTCACCACCGACAGGGGGCCACAATGAGCAGTTCTTC.

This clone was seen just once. CDR3 sequence reads: CASSRDRVLGYTF. The CDR3 coding sequence is TGTGCCAGCAGTAGGGACAGGGTCCTCGGCTACACCTTC. This chain joins TRBV27 and TRBJ1-2, with 9 bases matching TRBD1. The germline CDR1 and CDR2 sequences are MNHEY and SMNVEV (reference sequence). There are 13 residues in the CDR3. V shed 5 bases, J shed 8 bases, and the junction held 6 bases outside the gene matches.